The clone carrying this T cell receptor beta chain was picked up many times. This entry comes from a study of patients and donors after allogeneic stem cell transplantation. TCRdb reprocessed the RT-PCR reads with MiXCR, giving one entry per CDR3 protein. The repertoire holds over 400,000 distinct CDR3 sequences, with 16% as singletons. J was trimmed by 5 bases and V by 0 bases; bases with no gene match: 4. The CDR3 is made up of 14 amino acids. The germline V gene encodes CDR1 SGHKS and CDR2 YYEKEE (reference sequence). The source is a human donor who was either an allogeneic HSCT recipient or a stem cell or donor lymphocyte infusion donor (not recorded which). It is not recorded whose cells these are; they may come from a transplant donor. The sample taken for sequencing was blood, either unsorted or a sorted T cell fraction (not recorded which). V gene TRBV5-5 combines with J gene TRBJ1-1, with 7 positions matching TRBD1. CDR3 nucleotides: TGTGCCAGCAGCTTGGTGCAGGGGGGGACTGAAGCTTTCTTT. This translates into CASSLVQGGTEAFF. The full variable domain, rest sourced from reference TRBV5-5 and TRBJ1-1, is DAGVTQSPTHLIKTRGQQVTLRCSPISGHKSVSWYQQVLGQGPQFIFQYYEKEERGRGNFPDRFSARQFPNYSSELNVNALLLGDSALYLCASSLVQGGTEAFFGQGTRLTVV.